Reported below is one TCR beta chain. This clonotype was counted ten times or more. Its binding antigen is unknown. No qualities accompany the bases; no much larger clone lies one base away. Based on the germline V gene, the CDR1 and CDR2 sequences are KGHSH and LQKENI. Taken from cysteine to phenylalanine, the CDR3 has 13 residues. Only the CDR3 region is kept as DNA, spanning 39 bases read in frame from base 1. V is cut by 1 base and J by 5 bases, and the space between the germline ends is 6 bases. This specimen's time point label, interpreted: persistent/refractory GD, antithyroid drugs over 5 years with positive TRAb. RNA was extracted from PBMCs in TRIzol for both TCR sequencing and RNA sequencing. The diagnosis of Graves' disease followed American Thyroid Association guidelines. Patients were recruited from an endocrinology department in Xi'an, China. From each patient, around 9 milliliters of peripheral blood was collected into an EDTA anticoagulant tube. Ficoll Paque Plus density gradient separation was used to isolate PBMCs, and no further T cell sorting was done. An Agilent 2100 Bioanalyzer and agarose gel were used to check RNA quality, while a NanoDrop 2000 measured RNA concentration.

The source of the sample is a study of regulatory T cells in long-lasting Graves disease listed by TCRdb under 2021. A note on the overall study: Persistent Graves' disease meant more than 5 years of antithyroid drug treatment with TSH receptor autoantibodies that stayed positive. Peripheral blood TCR sequencing and RNA sequencing compared persistent Graves' disease patients with newly diagnosed Graves' disease patients. The study took place in China and was registered as a clinical trial. TCR sequencing covered about 13 persistent and approximately 20 newly diagnosed Graves' disease patients, some 33 samples in total. On average, persistent Graves' disease patients in the clinical cohort had been on antithyroid drugs for around 9.5 years.

The library relied on multiplex PCR. TCRdb records Illumina HiSeq 4000 as the sequencer. CDR3 regions were amplified by Arm-PCR with iRepertoire HTBI primers to construct TCR beta libraries. PCR products were gel purified before sequencing. Under the source paper's analysis protocol: A total of 60 to 80 TRBV and 14 TRBJ segments were identified across samples and were used for gene usage analysis of CDR3 amino acid clonotypes. COPE and FqMerger were used to merge filtered high-quality paired reads into contigs. Contigs were aligned with BLAST to IMGT TRBV, TRBD and TRBJ reference genes, and CDR3 was defined per IMGT. Highly expanded clones were defined as clonotypes with a frequency above 0.1%. Shannon entropy was used to measure repertoire diversity, and the Gini coefficient was used to measure V-J evenness. Public clonotypes were defined as clonotypes shared by more than one individual. TCRdb applied fastp at Q25 and MiXCR to the public reads, then kept only in-frame beta chains. One record per CDR3 amino acid sequence lists the most common genes and DNA. TCRdb, not the authors, supplied the V and J calls. The sample includes roughly 300,000 distinct CDR3 sequences, with less than 20% observed a single time. The ten biggest clones cover 29% of the sample.

General study outcomes and caveats: Only the TCR beta chain was sequenced and analyzed. Only peripheral blood was studied, because thyroid tissue, the primary lesion, was inaccessible. The authors noted that the small sample size was a limitation that may lower accuracy. More public clonotypes were shared among persistent patients (fewer than 3,000) than among newly diagnosed patients (966). Compared with newly diagnosed patients, persistent Graves' disease patients had lower TCR Shannon entropy and fewer highly expanded clones, which suggests clonal expansion. Preferential use of TRBV28, TRBJ1-2 and TRBJ2-5 was observed in persistent disease, whereas TRBV20-1 and TRBJ2-1 were favored in newly diagnosed disease.

This receptor was taken from a female donor with Graves disease. Sample: peripheral blood mononuclear cells (PBMCs), taken when the disease was refractory, from a patient treated with antithyroid drugs. The rearrangement combines TRBV18 with TRBJ2-1, with the D gene call left open. CDR3 protein: CASSPRQDNEQFF. DNA sequence: TGTGCCAGCTCACCACGACAAGACAATGAGCAGTTCTTC.